This T cell receptor beta chain is from a study of shared clonotypes between healthy human individuals. Each cell subset's genomic DNA was divided evenly among several immunoSEQ plates. Source study methods: ImmunoSEQ only sent back junction sequences with no quality scores, so filtering was done differently. Sequencing was performed with immunoSEQ multiplex PCR; in TCRdb, only in-frame clones are kept and a portion is missing. D and trimming come from the DNA, and the V and J calls and clone size come from that table. Of more than 2 million clones listed, 90% to 97% are singletons. Overall study results and limits: The diversity represented, both genetic and in exposure history, was limited by few donors. With a few donors compared, roughly 4.9% of naive CD4 clonotypes were shared.

From germline, CDR1 is SGHTA and CDR2 FQGNSA. With V trimmed by 3 bases and J by 0 bases, 3 bases remained unmatched. The CDR3 sequence is 15 residues long. Points on this clone: As yet, its antigen is unknown. Other nucleotide sequences from this sample produce the same CDR3.

The sample taken for sequencing was naive CD4+ T cells sorted from blood. The subset was: CD45RA+ positively selected. This chain connects TRBV7-2 to TRBJ2-3; 7 nucleotides align to TRBD2. The sequence came from a man between 18 and 29 years old in good health. CDR3 protein: CASSLGGRSTDTQYF. The CDR3 DNA reads TGTGCCAGCAGCTTGGGCGGGAGAAGCACAGATACGCAGTATTTT.